Below, one TCR beta chain is given with its context. The antigen remains unidentified. Libraries were prepared by immunoSEQ multiplex PCR; TCRdb keeps only in-frame clonotypes and omits some of them. The table has approximately 71,000 clones, 90% to 95% seen once. This CDR3 comprises 13 residues. V trimming: 5 bases; J trimming: 6 bases; junction bases outside the gene matches: 6. The germline CDR1 and CDR2 sequences are SGHTA and FQGTGA. The data originate from a study of cytomegalovirus exposure and HLA in healthy donors. Whole-study context: It was reported in a later analysis that the same platform had been used for the 90 to 150 validation repertoires as for the roughly 670 first-cohort repertoires.

Study-wide results and caveats: Researchers catalogued some 160 TCR beta chains as cytomegalovirus-associated. The classifier reportedly diagnosed cytomegalovirus status with high sensitivity and specificity. Under in vitro conditions, a few CMV-associated chains were confirmed as specific for CMV antigens.

The chain links TRBV7-3 to TRBJ2-7, with 8 nucleotides matching TRBD2. Specimen: PBMCs. This TCR came from a man between 18 and 29 years old in good health and CMV-seronegative. CDR3 coding DNA: TGTGCCAGCAGCAACGCGGGGGGCTCCGAGCAGTACTTC. Its translation is CASSNAGGSEQYF.